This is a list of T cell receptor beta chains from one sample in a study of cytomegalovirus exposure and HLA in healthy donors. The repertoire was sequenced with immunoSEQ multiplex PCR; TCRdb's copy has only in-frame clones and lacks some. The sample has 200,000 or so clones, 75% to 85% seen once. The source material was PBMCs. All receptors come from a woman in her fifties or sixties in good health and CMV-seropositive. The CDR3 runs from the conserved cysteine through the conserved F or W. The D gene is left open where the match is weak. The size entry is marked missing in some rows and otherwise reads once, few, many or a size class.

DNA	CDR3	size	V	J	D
TGTGCCAGCAGTCTATCTAGCGGGCCGCGATACGAGCAGTACTTC	CASSLSSGPRYEQYF	-	TRBV27	TRBJ2-7	TRBD2
TGTGCCAGCAGGTCCCCCCGCGGGGAGCTGTTTTTT	CASRSPRGELFF	-	TRBV28	TRBJ2-2	-
TGTGCCAGCAGTTTACGGGGGGAGTCCTACAATGAGCAGTTCTTC	CASSLRGESYNEQFF	-	TRBV27	TRBJ2-1	TRBD2
TGTGCCAGCAGCATCGGACACGTTAGCTACAATGAGCAGTTCTTC	CASSIGHVSYNEQFF	-	TRBV14	TRBJ2-1	-
TGCGCCAGCAGCCCAATCGGACAGGGCGAGAATGAAAAACTGTTTTTT	CASSPIGQGENEKLFF	-	TRBV5-1	TRBJ1-4	TRBD1
TGTGCCAGTAGCCCGGGGACAGGGGGCATAGGGTACGAGCAGTACTTC	CASSPGTGGIGYEQYF	-	TRBV19	TRBJ2-7	TRBD1
TGTGCCAGCAGCGTAGCAGGGACTGGAAACACCATATATTTT	CASSVAGTGNTIYF	-	TRBV9	TRBJ1-3	-
TGTGCCAGCAGCGTCACGGGACTAGCGGGAGAGGATGAGCAGTTCTTC	CASSVTGLAGEDEQFF	once	TRBV9	TRBJ2-1	TRBD2
TGTGCCAGCAGCCAAGAAGTCTCCAGACTAGGAAGCACAGATACGCAGTATTTT	CASSQEVSRLGSTDTQYF	-	TRBV4-2	TRBJ2-3	-
TGTGCCAGCAGCTCAACAGGGGATTCCTACGAGCAGTACTTC	CASSSTGDSYEQYF	-	TRBV7-6	TRBJ2-7	TRBD1
TGTGCCAGCAGTCGAGACAGGGGGCACGAGCAGTACTTC	CASSRDRGHEQYF	-	TRBV6-5	TRBJ2-7	TRBD1
TGTGCCAGCACGCCTGGTGAATTAGCGGGAGGGGGGGGTTCCCAAAGCACAGATACGCAGTATTTT	CASTPGELAGGGGSQSTDTQYF	-	TRBV28	TRBJ2-3	TRBD2
TGTGCCAGCAGCTTAGATGGGGGGTCCCAAGAGACCCAGTACTTC	CASSLDGGSQETQYF	-	TRBV11-2	TRBJ2-5	-
TGTGCCAGCAGCCCTTTAGCGGGAGAGGTCTCCGGGGAGCTGTTTTTT	CASSPLAGEVSGELFF	-	TRBV5-8	TRBJ2-2	TRBD2
TGCGCCAGCGGACAGGGTGTAACTGGGGCCAACGTCCTGACTTTC	CASGQGVTGANVLTF	-	TRBV5-1	TRBJ2-6	TRBD1
TGCGCCAGCAAACGGGGGGCCATTAGCACAGATACGCAGTATTTT	CASKRGAISTDTQYF	few	TRBV5-1	TRBJ2-3	-
TGCGCCAGCAGCTTCCGAGGGGACAACTCTGGGGCCAACGTCCTGACTTTC	CASSFRGDNSGANVLTF	-	TRBV5-1	TRBJ2-6	-
TGCAGCGCCTCGGACCGAGGCGGGACTGAAGCTTTCTTT	CSASDRGGTEAFF	-	TRBV29-1	TRBJ1-1	-
TGTGCCAGCAGTGAACAGGGGGCTAACAATCAGCCCCAGCATTTT	CASSEQGANNQPQHF	-	TRBV2	TRBJ1-5	TRBD1
TGCGCCAGCAGCTTGGATCAGGATGGCTACACCTTC	CASSLDQDGYTF	once	TRBV5-1	TRBJ1-2	-